This record concerns one TCR beta chain sequence. The antigen it binds to is not known. No much larger clonotype is one base removed from it; base qualities were not supplied. The entry originates in a study of shared clonotypes between healthy human individuals (dated by TCRdb to between 2020 and 2021). Regarding the study in general: A few men and two women, aged 18 to 49 years, made up the cohort. For each donor, CD4 naive and CD4 memory were each given three plates, CD8 naive was given two plates, and CD8 memory was given one plate. To estimate repertoire size and how much clonotype sharing occurs between individuals, the study deeply sequenced the blood TCR repertoires of several healthy adults. To increase sequencing depth and limit assay-specific biases, TCR repertoire library preparation and sequencing were carried out by different laboratories using diverse techniques. Per donor, leukapheresis produced somewhere between about 0.85 and 9.5 billion PBMCs.

The donors were healthy, HIV-negative adults who had no recently reported acute infections or vaccinations. Only Caucasian adults living in Nashville, Tennessee, USA were represented among the donors. CD4+ T cells were enriched by magnetic negative selection, after which naive cells were positively selected on CD45RA and the negative fraction was taken as the memory subset. Blood was obtained by leukapheresis, after which PBMCs were separated by Ficoll-Histopaque density gradient centrifugation and cryopreserved in liquid nitrogen vapor phase. Purity and quantity of every magnetically sorted T cell population were checked by analytical flow cytometry. Genomic DNA was isolated from each sorted fraction and quantified by UV absorbance on a Nanodrop 2000c. Using the deep immunoSEQ assay, multiplex PCR amplified TCR CDR3 regions from genomic DNA. Genomic DNA extracted from each cell subset was distributed evenly over all wells of several immunoSEQ 96-well plates, and each plate served as one replicate. Each replicate PCR for sorted subsets received around 210 ng genomic DNA, equal to 30,000 or so T cell genomes. The purified libraries were quantified using a Qubit 3.0 fluorometer, sized with a Bioanalyzer 2100, and then quantified again using the KAPA Library Quantification kit. Each immunoSEQ 96-well plate was sequenced on its own single-read 150-cycle Illumina NextSeq 550 flow cell. The original methods were these. Because the immunoSEQ output held only junctional sequences and lacked quality scores, the filtering could not match the filtering applied to full-length reads. To assign V/J genes and CDR3, sequences were annotated against IMGT germline references using PyIR, a Python wrapper for IgBLAST v1.9. Reads with weak V/J assignments (E-value above 1e-6), missing CDR3, stop codons, out-of-frame junctions, or ambiguous translated residues were removed. V3J clonotypes were defined by identical inferred V gene, J gene, and CDR3 amino acid sequence. To compute the percentage overlap between repertoires, the number of shared unique clonotypes was divided by the size of the smaller repertoire. RTK rarefaction, the Chao1 estimator, and Recon v2.1 estimates of unobserved clonotypes were used to assess repertoire richness. Generation probabilities were computed with OLGA for all TCRbeta clonotypes obtained by the gDNA method from a handful of donors. TCRdb stores this immuneACCESS table with in-frame sequences only. Part of the clones is absent; in the studies checked, under half of the shortfall reflects unresolved V genes, and no reason is known for the rest. The D gene and trimming were derived from the DNA, and the V and J assignments and clone size from that table. The sample table shows roughly 1 million clones, and 60% to 80% are seen once. The ten largest make up around 1.4% of the sample.

General conclusions and limits of the study: Pairwise subsampling indicated that sequencing depth was expected to affect the degree of clonotype sharing among donors. Naive subsets generally had larger estimated clonotype richness than memory subsets did. Compared with non-shared clonotypes, clonotypes shared by all four sorted-subset donors had higher generation probabilities. Sampling was restricted to blood, and TCR repertoires in tissues likely differ from the TCR repertoires found in blood. When several donors were compared, the shared fraction of clonotypes was roughly 4.8% for naive CD4, 3% to 4% for naive CD8, 2% to 2.5% for memory CD4, and around 0.37% for memory CD8. Even with the large sequencing depth, rarefaction of the sorted-subset datasets indicated that sequencing was incomplete. Because the study included a small number of donors, the genetic and exposure-history diversity represented was limited.

The source is a man aged 18 to 30 in good health. Sequencing was performed on memory CD4+ T cells sorted from blood. The cell subset or site label for this specimen denotes: CD45RA-negative fraction.

The DNA sequence is TGTGCCATCAGTTCTCTAAGGGGGGAGCGGGGCAATGAGCAGTTCTTC. The translation is CAISSLRGERGNEQFF. This receptor chain uses TRBV10-3 and TRBJ2-1, and perhaps TRBD2 as D gene, on 7 matching bases. As encoded in the germline V gene, CDR1 is ENHRY while CDR2 is SYGVKD. The CDR3 goes from the cysteine to the phenylalanine over 16 residues. The retained sequence is limited to the CDR3, 48 bases, with the frame set at the first base. V lost 5 bases and J lost 6 bases; the stretch between them is 20 bases long.